Listed below are T cell receptor beta chains from one sample, sequenced in a study of PD-1 blockade in classical Hodgkin lymphoma. The protocol was immunoSEQ multiplex PCR, while the TCRdb copy is restricted to in-frame clones and leaves out a portion. The data hold around 13,000 clones, with just under 80% observed a single time. Material: peripheral blood mononuclear cells (PBMCs), obtained before the second cycle of nivolumab. These receptor sequences come from a human donor with classical Hodgkin lymphoma. Both conserved end residues are part of each CDR3. The D gene is left open where the match is weak. Clone size is stated in some rows and not others, as once, few, many or a class when expanded.

J	D	size	V	DNA	CDR3
TRBJ1-1	.	.	TRBV11-2	TGTGCCAGCAGCTCTCTGAGGACCACTGAAGCTTTCTTT	CASSSLRTTEAFF
TRBJ2-7	.	.	TRBV28	TGTGCCAGCAGAAAGGGGACTTCCGCCTACGAGCAGTACTTC	CASRKGTSAYEQYF
TRBJ2-1	TRBD1	.	TRBV4-3	TGCGCCAGCAGCCAAGACGTTGGACAGGGGGACAATGAGCAGTTCTTC	CASSQDVGQGDNEQFF
TRBJ1-3	.	once	TRBV11-2	TGTGCCAGCAGCGCATGGCTACGAAACACCATATATTTT	CASSAWLRNTIYF
TRBJ2-7	TRBD2	.	TRBV29-1	TGCAGCGTCCGTCCCGGGACTAGCGGGGGGCGCTACGAGCAGTACTTC	CSVRPGTSGGRYEQYF
TRBJ2-1	TRBD2	.	TRBV7-2	TGTGCCAGCAGCTCCGGGGGGGGAACAATCAGTGAGCAGTTCTTC	CASSSGGGTISEQFF
TRBJ1-1	.	.	TRBV11-2	TGTGCCAGCAGCTTTCAGCTGAACACTGAAGCTTTCTTT	CASSFQLNTEAFF
TRBJ1-5	.	few	TRBV4-1	TGCGCCAGCAGTATCGACGGGTTTAGCAATCAGCCCCAGCATTTT	CASSIDGFSNQPQHF
TRBJ2-7	TRBD2	.	TRBV19	TGTGCCAGTAGTCGCAGGACTAGCGGGGAGCAGTACTTC	CASSRRTSGEQYF
TRBJ1-1	.	few	TRBV2	TGTGCCAGCAGTTTACGGACGGGAGACACTGAAGCTTTCTTT	CASSLRTGDTEAFF
TRBJ2-7	TRBD2	.	TRBV25-1	TGTGCCAGCAGTGCTACACTGGGACTAGCGGGGACCGACGAGCAGTACTTC	CASSATLGLAGTDEQYF
TRBJ1-5	.	.	TRBV2	TGTGCCAGCAGTGAAGCGCTTGGGGGCGGTCAGCCCCAGCATTTT	CASSEALGGGQPQHF
TRBJ2-1	TRBD2	.	TRBV7-9	TGTGCCAGCAGCTTAGCATCGGGACTAGCGGGGGGGATTTACAATGAGCAGTTCTTC	CASSLASGLAGGIYNEQFF
TRBJ1-4	TRBD1	.	TRBV27	TGTGCCAGCAGTAGGACCGGGACAGGGGTTTTATTTTATGAAAAACTGTTTTTT	CASSRTGTGVLFYEKLFF
TRBJ1-1	.	.	TRBV7-6	TGTGCCAGCAGCCGACAGGAGAACACTGAAGCTTTCTTT	CASSRQENTEAFF
TRBJ1-4	.	once	TRBV5-1	TGCGCCAGCAGCGGGGGACGCTTAGGGAATGAAAAACTGTTTTTT	CASSGGRLGNEKLFF
TRBJ1-2	TRBD1	.	TRBV5-1	TGCGCCAGCAGCTTGGATCCACAGGGGGTAAACGGCTACACCTTC	CASSLDPQGVNGYTF
TRBJ1-2	.	.	TRBV6-1	TGTGCCAGCAGTGAAGACGGGGGCTACGATGGCTACACCTTC	CASSEDGGYDGYTF
TRBJ2-3	.	.	TRBV7-8	TGTGCCAGCAGCTCCGACCTCACAGATACGCAGTATTTT	CASSSDLTDTQYF
TRBJ2-5	.	.	TRBV11-2	TGTGCCAGCAGCTCTACGAGAGGGGGAGGCCAAGAGACCCAGTACTTC	CASSSTRGGGQETQYF
TRBJ1-1	.	.	TRBV6-6	TGTGCCAGCAGTTACTCTCATACAGGGAACACTGAAGCTTTCTTT	CASSYSHTGNTEAFF
TRBJ1-6	.	.	TRBV13	TGTGCCAGCAGCTTAGGTTACGGGAAAACCGGATCACCCCTCCACTTT	CASSLGYGKTGSPLHF
TRBJ2-7	.	.	TRBV21-1	TGTGCCAGCAGCCAAGAGAGCCACGAGCAGTACTTC	CASSQESHEQYF
TRBJ2-6	.	once	TRBV28	TGTGCCAGCAGTTTCCCCCCGGGGGACCCGGCCGGGGCCAACGTCCTGACTTTC	CASSFPPGDPAGANVLTF
TRBJ2-3	TRBD1	.	TRBV5-1	TGCGCCAGCAGCTCGGGGACAGGGGGGTATACGCAGTATTTT	CASSSGTGGYTQYF
TRBJ2-2	TRBD1	.	TRBV28	TGTGCCAGCAGTTTATTGGACAGGTCGCCCGGGGAGCTGTTTTTT	CASSLLDRSPGELFF
TRBJ1-2	.	few	TRBV7-2	TGTGCCAGCAGCTTGGCAGGGTCCAGCTCCGTCTATGGCTACACCTTC	CASSLAGSSSVYGYTF
TRBJ2-7	TRBD2	.	TRBV6-5	TGTGCCAGCAGGGCTAGCGGGTCCTACGAGCAGTACTTC	CASRASGSYEQYF
TRBJ2-7	.	.	TRBV7-3	TGTGCCAGCAGCTCCACCGGGGGCTACGAGCAGTACTTC	CASSSTGGYEQYF
TRBJ2-7	TRBD1	once	TRBV5-6	TGTGCCAGCAGTTCTGGACAGGAGACCATGTACGAGCAGTACTTC	CASSSGQETMYEQYF
TRBJ2-3	TRBD1	.	TRBV18	TGTGCCAGCTCACCACTGCGACAGGGCCCCCGCACAGATACGCAGTATTTT	CASSPLRQGPRTDTQYF
TRBJ1-4	.	few	TRBV6-6	TGTGCCATGGGTGGCCGGGACACTGAAAAACTGTTTTTT	CAMGGRDTEKLFF
TRBJ2-6	.	.	TRBV10-2	TGCGCCAGCAGTGAGTCTGGGGGTCTATCGGACTCTGGGGCCAACGTCCTGACTTTC	CASSESGGLSDSGANVLTF
TRBJ2-1	.	few	TRBV28	TGTGCCAGCAGTTTACCCCCTGGGGTGGGGGGAAGCTCCTACAATGAGCAGTTCTTC	CASSLPPGVGGSSYNEQFF
TRBJ2-5	TRBD1	.	TRBV7-2	TGTGCCAGCAGCTTTCAAGGGGGCAGGGAGACCCAGTACTTC	CASSFQGGRETQYF
TRBJ1-4	.	once	TRBV6-5	TGTGCCAGCAGTTACCCGTCCAGGGGTGAAAAACTGTTTTTT	CASSYPSRGEKLFF
TRBJ2-3	TRBD2	.	TRBV7-2	TGTGCCAGCAGTTATAGCGGGGGGGCAAACACAGATACGCAGTATTTT	CASSYSGGANTDTQYF
TRBJ2-6	TRBD1	.	TRBV6-5	TGTGCCAGCAAGCCGGACAGGTCTGGGGCCAACGTCCTGACTTTC	CASKPDRSGANVLTF
TRBJ1-2	TRBD1	.	TRBV19	TGTGCCAGTAGTATCTTACAGGGGCGCGTGGGCTACACCTTC	CASSILQGRVGYTF
TRBJ2-3	.	.	TRBV5-1	TGCGCCAGCAGCTTGAGTGAGGGGGTGGATACGCAGTATTTT	CASSLSEGVDTQYF
TRBJ1-1	.	.	TRBV5-1	TGCGCCAGCAGCTTGGGGACTGGCACTGAAGCTTTCTTT	CASSLGTGTEAFF
TRBJ1-1	.	few	TRBV7-2	TGTGCCAGCAGCTTAGACAGATTGAACACTGAAGCTTTCTTT	CASSLDRLNTEAFF
TRBJ1-2	TRBD1	.	TRBV28	TGTGCCAGCAGTTTAACAGGGGAGGAAGGCTACACCTTC	CASSLTGEEGYTF
TRBJ1-2	.	.	TRBV4-3	TGCGCCAGCAGCCAAGAAGTCGGACAGACCTATGGCTACACCTTC	CASSQEVGQTYGYTF
TRBJ1-2	TRBD1	few	TRBV5-1	TGCGCCAGCAGCCGACAGGGGCGAAACTATGGCTACACCTTC	CASSRQGRNYGYTF